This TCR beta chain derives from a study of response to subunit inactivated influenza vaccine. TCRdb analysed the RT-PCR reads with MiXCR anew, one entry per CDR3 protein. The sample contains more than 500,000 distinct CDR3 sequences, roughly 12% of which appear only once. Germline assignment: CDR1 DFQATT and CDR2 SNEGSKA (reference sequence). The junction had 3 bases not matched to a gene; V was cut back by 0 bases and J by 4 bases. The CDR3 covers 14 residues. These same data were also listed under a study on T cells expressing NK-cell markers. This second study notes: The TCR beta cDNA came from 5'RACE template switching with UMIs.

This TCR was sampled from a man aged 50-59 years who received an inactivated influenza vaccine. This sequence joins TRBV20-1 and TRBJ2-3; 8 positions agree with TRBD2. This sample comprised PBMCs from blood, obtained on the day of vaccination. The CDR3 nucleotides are TGCAGTGCTAGAGATGCGGGGGGCCCAGATACGCAGTATTTT. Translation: CSARDAGGPDTQYF.